The clone carrying this T cell receptor (beta chain) was picked up a small number of times. TCRdb's table, derived via immunoSEQ multiplex PCR, lists solely in-frame clones and lacks some. The table includes some 150,000 clones, about 89% detected once. This sample is part of a study of blood T cell repertoires in COVID-19. As for the study in general: Samples came from the United States, Italy and Spain, spanning acute and convalescent COVID-19.

Per germline, CDR1 MNHEY and CDR2 SMNVEV (reference sequence). Trimming cost V 6 bases and J 3 bases, with 23 bases left between them. This CDR3 has 18 amino acids. The receptor's source is a man aged 55 to 70 with active or convalescent COVID-19. The sequenced sample consisted of peripheral blood. This chain links TRBV27 with TRBJ1-4, with TRBD1 as a possible D gene (5 bases). The CDR3 protein is CASRRGSTSQVANEKLFF. The CDR3 bases are TGTGCCAGCAGGCGGGGCAGTACCTCTCAGGTAGCTAATGAAAAACTGTTTTTT.